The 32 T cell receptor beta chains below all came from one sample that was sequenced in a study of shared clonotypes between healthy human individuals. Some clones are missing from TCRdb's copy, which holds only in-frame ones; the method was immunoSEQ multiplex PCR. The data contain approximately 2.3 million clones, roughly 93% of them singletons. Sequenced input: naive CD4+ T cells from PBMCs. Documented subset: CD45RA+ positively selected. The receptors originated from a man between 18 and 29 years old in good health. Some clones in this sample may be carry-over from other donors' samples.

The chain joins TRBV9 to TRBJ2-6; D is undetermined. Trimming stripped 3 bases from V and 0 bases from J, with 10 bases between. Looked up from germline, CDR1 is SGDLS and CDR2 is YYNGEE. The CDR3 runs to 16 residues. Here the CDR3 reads CASSARTFSGANVLTF. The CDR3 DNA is TGTGCCAGCAGCGCCCGAACCTTCTCTGGGGCCAACGTCCTGACTTTC.

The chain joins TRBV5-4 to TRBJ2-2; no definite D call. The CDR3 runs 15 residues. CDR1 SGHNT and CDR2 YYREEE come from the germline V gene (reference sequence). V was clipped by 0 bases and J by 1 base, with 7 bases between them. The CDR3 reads CASSLERGNTGELFF. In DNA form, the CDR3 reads TGTGCCAGCAGCTTGGAGAGAGGGAACACCGGGGAGCTGTTTTTT.

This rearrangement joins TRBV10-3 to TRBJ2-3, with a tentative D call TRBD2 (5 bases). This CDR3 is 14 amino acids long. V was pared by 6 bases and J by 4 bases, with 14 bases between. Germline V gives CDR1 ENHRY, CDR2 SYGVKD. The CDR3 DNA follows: TGTGCCATCAGAAACGGGGTAGCATCAGATACGCAGTATTTT. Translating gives CAIRNGVASDTQYF.

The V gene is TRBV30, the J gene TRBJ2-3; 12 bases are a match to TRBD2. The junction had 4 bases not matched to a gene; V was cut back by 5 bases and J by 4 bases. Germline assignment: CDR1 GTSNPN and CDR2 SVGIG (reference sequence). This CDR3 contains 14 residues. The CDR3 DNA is TGTGCCTGGGCGACTAGCGGGAGTCCAGATACGCAGTATTTT. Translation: CAWATSGSPDTQYF.

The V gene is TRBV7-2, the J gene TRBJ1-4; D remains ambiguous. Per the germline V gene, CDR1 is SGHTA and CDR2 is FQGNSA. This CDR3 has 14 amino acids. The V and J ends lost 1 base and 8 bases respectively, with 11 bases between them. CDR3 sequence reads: CASSLVGVEEKLFF. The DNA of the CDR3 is TGTGCCAGCAGCTTAGTCGGGGTTGAAGAAAAACTGTTTTTT.

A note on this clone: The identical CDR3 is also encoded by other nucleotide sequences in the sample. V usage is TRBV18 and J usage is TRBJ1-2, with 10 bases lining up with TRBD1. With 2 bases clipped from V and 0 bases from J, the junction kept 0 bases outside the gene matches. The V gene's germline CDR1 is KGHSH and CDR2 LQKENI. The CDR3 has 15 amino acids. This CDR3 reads CASSPGQGANYGYTF. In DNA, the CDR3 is TGTGCCAGCTCACCAGGACAGGGGGCTAACTATGGCTACACCTTC.

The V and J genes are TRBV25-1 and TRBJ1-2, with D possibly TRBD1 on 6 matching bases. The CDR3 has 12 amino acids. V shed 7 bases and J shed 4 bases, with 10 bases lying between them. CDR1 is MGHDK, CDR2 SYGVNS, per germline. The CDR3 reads CASKGGFYGYTF. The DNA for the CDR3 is TGTGCCAGCAAGGGGGGGTTCTATGGCTACACCTTC.

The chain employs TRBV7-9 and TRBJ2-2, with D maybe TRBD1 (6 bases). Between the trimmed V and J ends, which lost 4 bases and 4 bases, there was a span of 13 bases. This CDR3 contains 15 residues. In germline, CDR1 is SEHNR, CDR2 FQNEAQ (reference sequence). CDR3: CASSSVRGSTGELFF. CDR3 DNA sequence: TGTGCCAGCAGCTCGGTGAGGGGGAGCACCGGGGAGCTGTTTTTT.

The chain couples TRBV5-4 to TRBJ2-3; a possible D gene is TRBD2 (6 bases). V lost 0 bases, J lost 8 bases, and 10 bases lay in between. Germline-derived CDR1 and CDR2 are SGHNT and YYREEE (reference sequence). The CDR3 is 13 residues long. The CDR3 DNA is TGTGCCAGCAGCTTGGGTGAGGAGGGTACGCAGTATTTT. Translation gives CASSLGEEGTQYF.

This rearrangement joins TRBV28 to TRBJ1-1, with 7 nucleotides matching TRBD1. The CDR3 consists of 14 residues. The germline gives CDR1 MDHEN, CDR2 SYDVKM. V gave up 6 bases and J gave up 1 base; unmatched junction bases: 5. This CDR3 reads CASSRGATNTEAFF. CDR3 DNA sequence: TGTGCCAGCAGCAGGGGGGCCACGAACACTGAAGCTTTCTTT. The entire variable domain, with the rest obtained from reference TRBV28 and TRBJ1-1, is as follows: DVKVTQSSRYLVKRTGEKVFLECVQDMDHENMFWYRQDPGLGLRLIYFSYDVKMKEKGDIPEGYSVSREKKERFSLILESASTNQTSMYLCASSRGATNTEAFFGQGTRLTVV.

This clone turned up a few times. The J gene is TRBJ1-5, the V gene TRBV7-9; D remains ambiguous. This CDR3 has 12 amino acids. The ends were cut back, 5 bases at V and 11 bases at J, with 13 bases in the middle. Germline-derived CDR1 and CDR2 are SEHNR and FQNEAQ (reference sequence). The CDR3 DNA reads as TGTGCCAGCAGCCCCTCGAGTGGGGCCCAGCATTTT. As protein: CASSPSSGAQHF.

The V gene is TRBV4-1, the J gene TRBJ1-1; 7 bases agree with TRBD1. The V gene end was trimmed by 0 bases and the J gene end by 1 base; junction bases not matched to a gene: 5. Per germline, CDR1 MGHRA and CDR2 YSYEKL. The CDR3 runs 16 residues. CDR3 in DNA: TGCGCCAGCAGCCAAGATTGGGACAGACCGAACACTGAAGCTTTCTTT. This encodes CASSQDWDRPNTEAFF.

As DNA, the CDR3 is TGTGCCACCCAACCCGGGACACCAATAGAGACCCAGTACTTC. This sequence encodes CATQPGTPIETQYF. The rearrangement uses TRBV28 and TRBJ2-5, with TRBD1 as a possible D gene (6 bases). The CDR3 covers 14 residues. V gave up 10 bases and J gave up 4 bases, with 19 bases separating them. The V gene's germline CDR1 is MDHEN and CDR2 SYDVKM.

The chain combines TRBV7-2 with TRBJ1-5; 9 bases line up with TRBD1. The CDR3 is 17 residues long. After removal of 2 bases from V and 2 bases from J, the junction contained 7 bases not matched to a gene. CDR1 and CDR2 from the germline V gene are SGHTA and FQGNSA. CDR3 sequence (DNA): TGTGCCAGCAGCTTACTGGGACAGGGCGTGGGCAATCAGCCCCAGCATTTT. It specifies CASSLLGQGVGNQPQHF.

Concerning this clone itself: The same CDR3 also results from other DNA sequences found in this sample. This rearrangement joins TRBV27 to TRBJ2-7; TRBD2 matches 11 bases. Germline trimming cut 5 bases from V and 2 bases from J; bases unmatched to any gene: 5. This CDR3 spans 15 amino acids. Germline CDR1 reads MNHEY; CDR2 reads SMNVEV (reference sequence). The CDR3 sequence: CASSPRLAGPYEQYF. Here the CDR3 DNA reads TGTGCCAGCAGTCCGCGACTAGCGGGACCCTACGAGCAGTACTTC.

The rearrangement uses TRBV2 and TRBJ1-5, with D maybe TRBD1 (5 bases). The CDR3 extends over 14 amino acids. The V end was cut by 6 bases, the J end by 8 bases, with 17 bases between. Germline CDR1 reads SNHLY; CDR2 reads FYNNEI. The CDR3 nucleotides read TGTGCCAGCAGGGCCTTTCCGGGGGAGGAGCCCCAGCATTTT. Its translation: CASRAFPGEEPQHF.

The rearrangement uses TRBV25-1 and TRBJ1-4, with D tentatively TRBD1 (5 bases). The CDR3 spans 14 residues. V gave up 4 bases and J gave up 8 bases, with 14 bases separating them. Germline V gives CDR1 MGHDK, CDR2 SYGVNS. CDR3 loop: CASSVGRAGEKLFF. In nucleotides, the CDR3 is TGTGCCAGCAGTGTTGGCAGGGCGGGGGAAAAACTGTTTTTT.

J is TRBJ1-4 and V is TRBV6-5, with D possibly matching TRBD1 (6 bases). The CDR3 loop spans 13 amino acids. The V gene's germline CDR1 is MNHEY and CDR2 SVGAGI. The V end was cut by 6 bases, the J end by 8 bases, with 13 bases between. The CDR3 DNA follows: TGTGCCAGCAGCTACAGGGCACGGGAAAAACTGTTTTTT. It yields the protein CASSYRAREKLFF.

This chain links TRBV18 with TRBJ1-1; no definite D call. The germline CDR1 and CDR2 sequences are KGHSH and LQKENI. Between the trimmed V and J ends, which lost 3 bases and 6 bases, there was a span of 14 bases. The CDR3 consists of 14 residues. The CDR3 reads CASSPAAREAEAFF. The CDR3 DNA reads TGTGCCAGCTCACCGGCGGCCCGTGAGGCTGAAGCTTTCTTT.

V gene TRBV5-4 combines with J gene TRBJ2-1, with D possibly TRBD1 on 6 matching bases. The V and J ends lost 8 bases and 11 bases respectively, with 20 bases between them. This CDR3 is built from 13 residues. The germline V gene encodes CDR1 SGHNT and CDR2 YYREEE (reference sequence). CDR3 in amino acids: CASITGNFQKQFF. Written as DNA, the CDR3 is TGTGCCAGTATTACAGGGAACTTCCAGAAGCAGTTCTTC.

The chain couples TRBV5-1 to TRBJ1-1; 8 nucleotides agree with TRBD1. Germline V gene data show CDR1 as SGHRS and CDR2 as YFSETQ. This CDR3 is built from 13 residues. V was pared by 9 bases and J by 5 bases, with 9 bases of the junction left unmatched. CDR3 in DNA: TGCGCCACCGGAAAACAGGGGGGGACTGAAGCTTTCTTT. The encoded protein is CATGKQGGTEAFF.

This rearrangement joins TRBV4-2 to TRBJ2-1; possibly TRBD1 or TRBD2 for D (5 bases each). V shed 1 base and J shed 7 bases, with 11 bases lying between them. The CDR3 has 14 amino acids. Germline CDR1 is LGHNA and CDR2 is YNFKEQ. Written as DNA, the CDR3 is TGTGCCAGCAGCCAAGTAGAATGGGGGAATGAGCAGTTCTTC. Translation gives CASSQVEWGNEQFF.

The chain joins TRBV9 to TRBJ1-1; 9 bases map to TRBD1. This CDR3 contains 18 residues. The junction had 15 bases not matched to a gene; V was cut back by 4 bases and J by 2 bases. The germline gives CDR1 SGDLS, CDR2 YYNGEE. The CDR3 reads CASSSPPGTGIENTEAFF. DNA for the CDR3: TGTGCCAGCAGCTCCCCTCCCGGGACAGGGATTGAAAACACTGAAGCTTTCTTT.

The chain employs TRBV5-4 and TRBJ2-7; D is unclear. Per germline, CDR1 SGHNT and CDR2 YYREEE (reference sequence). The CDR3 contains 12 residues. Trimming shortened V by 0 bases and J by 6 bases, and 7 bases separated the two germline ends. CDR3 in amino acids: CASSLAIGEQYF. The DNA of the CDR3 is TGTGCCAGCAGCTTGGCAATCGGCGAGCAGTACTTC.

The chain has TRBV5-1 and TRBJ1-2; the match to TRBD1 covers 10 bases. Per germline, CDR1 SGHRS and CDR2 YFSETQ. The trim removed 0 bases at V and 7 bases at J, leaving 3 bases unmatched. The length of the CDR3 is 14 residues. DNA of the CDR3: TGCGCCAGCAGCTTGGAGGGACAGGGGAGTGGCTACACCTTC. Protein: CASSLEGQGSGYTF.

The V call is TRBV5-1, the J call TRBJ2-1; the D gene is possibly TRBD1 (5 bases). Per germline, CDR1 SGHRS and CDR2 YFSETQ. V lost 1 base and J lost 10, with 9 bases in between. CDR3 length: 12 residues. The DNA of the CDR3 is TGCGCCAGCAGCTTGCAGGGTGTCGAGCAGTTCTTC. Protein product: CASSLQGVEQFF. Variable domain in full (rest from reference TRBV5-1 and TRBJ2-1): KAGVTQTPRYLIKTRGQQVTLSCSPISGHRSVSWYQQTPGQGLQFLFEYFSETQRNKGNFPGRFSGRQFSNSRSEMNVSTLELGDSALYLCASSLQGVEQFFGPGTRLTVL.

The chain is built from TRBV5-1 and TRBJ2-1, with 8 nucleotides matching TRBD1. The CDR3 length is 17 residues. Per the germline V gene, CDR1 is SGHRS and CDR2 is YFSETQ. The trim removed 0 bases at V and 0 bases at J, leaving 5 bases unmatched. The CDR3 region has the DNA TGCGCCAGCAGCTTGGGACAGGGGACAATCTCCTACAATGAGCAGTTCTTC. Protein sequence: CASSLGQGTISYNEQFF.

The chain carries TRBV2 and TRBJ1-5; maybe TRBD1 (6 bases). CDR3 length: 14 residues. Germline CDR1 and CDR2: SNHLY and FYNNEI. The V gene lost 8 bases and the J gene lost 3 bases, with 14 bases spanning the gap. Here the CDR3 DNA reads TGTGCCAGCCAGTCCGGGGGCATCAATCAGCCCCAGCATTTT. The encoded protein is CASQSGGINQPQHF.

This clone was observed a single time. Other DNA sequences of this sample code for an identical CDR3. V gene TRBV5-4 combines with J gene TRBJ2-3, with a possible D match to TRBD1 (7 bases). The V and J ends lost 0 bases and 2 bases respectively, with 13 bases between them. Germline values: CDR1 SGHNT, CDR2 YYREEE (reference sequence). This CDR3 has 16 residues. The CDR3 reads CASSLVAGGITDTQYF. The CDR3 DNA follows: TGTGCCAGCAGCTTGGTGGCAGGGGGGATCACAGATACGCAGTATTTT.

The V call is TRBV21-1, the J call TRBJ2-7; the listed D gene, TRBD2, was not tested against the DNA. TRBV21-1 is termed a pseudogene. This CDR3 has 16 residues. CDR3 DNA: TGTGCCAGCAGCAAAGACCCCCAGCGGGAGCTTTACGAGCAGTACTTC. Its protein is CASSKDPQRELYEQYF.

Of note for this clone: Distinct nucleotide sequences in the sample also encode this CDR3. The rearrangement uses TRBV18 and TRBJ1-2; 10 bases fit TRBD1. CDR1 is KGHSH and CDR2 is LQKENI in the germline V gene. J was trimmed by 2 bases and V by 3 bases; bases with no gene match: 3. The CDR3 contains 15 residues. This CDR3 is CASSPGTGENYGYTF. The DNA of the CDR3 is TGTGCCAGCTCACCCGGGACAGGGGAGAACTATGGCTACACCTTC. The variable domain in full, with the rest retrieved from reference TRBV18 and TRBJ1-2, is NAGVMQNPRHLVRRRGQEARLRCSPMKGHSHVYWYRQLPEEGLKFMVYLQKENIIDESGMPKERFSAEFPKEGPSILRIQQVVRGDSAAYFCASSPGTGENYGYTFGSGTRLTVV.

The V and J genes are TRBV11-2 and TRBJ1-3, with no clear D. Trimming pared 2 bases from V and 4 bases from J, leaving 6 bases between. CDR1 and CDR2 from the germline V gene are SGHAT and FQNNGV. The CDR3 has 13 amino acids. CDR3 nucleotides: TGTGCCAGCAGCTTAAATACGGGAAACACCATATATTTT. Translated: CASSLNTGNTIYF.